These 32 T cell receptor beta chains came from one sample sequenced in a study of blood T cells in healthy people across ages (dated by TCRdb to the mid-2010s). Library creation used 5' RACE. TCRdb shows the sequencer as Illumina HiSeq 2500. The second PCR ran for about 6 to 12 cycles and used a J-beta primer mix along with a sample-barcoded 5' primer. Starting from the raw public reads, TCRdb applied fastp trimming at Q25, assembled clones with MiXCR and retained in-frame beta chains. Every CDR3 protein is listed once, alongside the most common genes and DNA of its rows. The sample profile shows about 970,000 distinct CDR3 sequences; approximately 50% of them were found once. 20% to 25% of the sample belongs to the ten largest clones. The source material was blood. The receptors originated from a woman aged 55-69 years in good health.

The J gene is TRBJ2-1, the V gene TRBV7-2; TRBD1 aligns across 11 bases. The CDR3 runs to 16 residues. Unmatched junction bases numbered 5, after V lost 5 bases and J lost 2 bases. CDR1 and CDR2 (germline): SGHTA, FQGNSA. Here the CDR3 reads CASSVPGQGAYNEQFF. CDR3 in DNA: TGTGCCAGCAGCGTGCCGGGACAGGGGGCCTACAATGAGCAGTTCTTC.

The CDR3 region is CASSHGTKHNEQFF. DNA for the CDR3: TGTGCCAGCAGCCACGGGACAAAACACAATGAGCAGTTCTTC. This rearrangement joins TRBV7-9 to TRBJ2-1, with D maybe TRBD1 (6 bases). The CDR3 contains 14 residues. Trimming left V 5 bases short and J 5 bases short, with 13 bases between. Germline V gene lookup returns CDR1 SEHNR and CDR2 FQNEAQ (reference sequence).

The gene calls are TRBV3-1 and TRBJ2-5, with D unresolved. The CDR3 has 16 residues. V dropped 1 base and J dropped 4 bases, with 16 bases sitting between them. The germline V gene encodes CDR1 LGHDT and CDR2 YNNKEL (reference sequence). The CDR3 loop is CASSQVTSGWGETQYF. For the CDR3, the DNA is TGTGCCAGCAGCCAAGTTACCTCGGGTTGGGGAGAGACCCAGTACTTC.

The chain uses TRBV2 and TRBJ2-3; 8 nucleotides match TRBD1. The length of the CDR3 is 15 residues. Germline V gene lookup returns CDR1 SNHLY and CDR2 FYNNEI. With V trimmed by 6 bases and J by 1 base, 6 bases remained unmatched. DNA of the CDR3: TGTGCCAGCAGAGACAGGGGAACCCGCACAGATACGCAGTATTTT. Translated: CASRDRGTRTDTQYF.

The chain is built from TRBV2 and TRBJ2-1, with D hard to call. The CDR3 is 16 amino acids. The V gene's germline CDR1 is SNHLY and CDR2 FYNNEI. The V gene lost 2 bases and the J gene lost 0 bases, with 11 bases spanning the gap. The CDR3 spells CASSEWVASSYNEQFF. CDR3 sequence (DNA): TGTGCCAGCAGTGAATGGGTCGCGAGCTCCTACAATGAGCAGTTCTTC.

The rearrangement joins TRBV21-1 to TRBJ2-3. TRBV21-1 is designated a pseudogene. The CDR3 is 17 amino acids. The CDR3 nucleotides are TGTGCCAGCAGCAAAGGTTATAGCAGACCCTACACAGATACGCAGTATTTT. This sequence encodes CASSKGYSRPYTDTQYF.

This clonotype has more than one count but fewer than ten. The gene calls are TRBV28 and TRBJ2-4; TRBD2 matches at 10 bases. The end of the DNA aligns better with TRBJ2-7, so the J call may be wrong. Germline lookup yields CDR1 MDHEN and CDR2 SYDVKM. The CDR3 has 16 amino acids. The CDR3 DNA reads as TGTGCCAGCAGTTTCTTTCAGCGGGAGGGCGGGTACGAGCAGTACTTC. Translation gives CASSFFQREGGYEQYF.

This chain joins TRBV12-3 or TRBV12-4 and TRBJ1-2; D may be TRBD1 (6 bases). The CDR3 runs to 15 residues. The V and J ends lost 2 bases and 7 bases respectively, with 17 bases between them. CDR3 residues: CASSLMTIQTGGYTF. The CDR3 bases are TGTGCCAGCAGTTTAATGACTATTCAGACAGGTGGCTACACCTTC.

Written as DNA, the CDR3 is TGCAGTGCCCGCAGGCGTCTAGCGCCATCCGGGAATGAGCAGTTCTTC. It is translated as CSARRRLAPSGNEQFF. V usage is TRBV20-1 and J usage is TRBJ2-1; weak D call: TRBD2 (6 bases). Germline CDR1 and CDR2: DFQATT and SNEGSKA (reference sequence). The V end was cut by 6 bases, the J end by 7 bases, with 25 bases between. There are 16 residues in the CDR3.

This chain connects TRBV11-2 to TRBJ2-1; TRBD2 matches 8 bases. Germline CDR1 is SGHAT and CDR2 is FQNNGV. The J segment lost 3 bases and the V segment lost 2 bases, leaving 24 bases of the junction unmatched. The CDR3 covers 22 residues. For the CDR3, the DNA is TGTGCCAGCAGCTTAAACCCCCTCTTCCCGGCGAGCGGGAGAGCTAGCTACAATGAGCAGTTCTTC. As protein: CASSLNPLFPASGRASYNEQFF.

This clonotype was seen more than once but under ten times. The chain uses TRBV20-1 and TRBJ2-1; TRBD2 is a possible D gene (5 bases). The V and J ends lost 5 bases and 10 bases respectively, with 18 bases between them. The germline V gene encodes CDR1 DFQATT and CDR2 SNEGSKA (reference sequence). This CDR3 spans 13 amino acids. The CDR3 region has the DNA TGCAGTGCTCGGAGGAGATCTGGCTACGAGCAGTTCTTC. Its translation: CSARRRSGYEQFF.

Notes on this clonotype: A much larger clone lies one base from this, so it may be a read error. CDR3 in amino acids: CASSSISGGYNEQFF. The CDR3 DNA is TGTGCCAGCAGTTCTATCAGCGGGGGGTACAATGAGCAGTTCTTC. J is TRBJ2-1 and V is TRBV28; 9 bases match TRBD2. From germline, CDR1 is MDHEN and CDR2 SYDVKM. V lost 4 bases and J lost 4; bases outside the gene matches: 5. There are 15 residues in the CDR3.

The CDR3 DNA follows: TGCAGTGCTAGGGACCTCACAGATACGCAGTATTTT. Amino acid sequence: CSARDLTDTQYF. The V and J genes are TRBV20-1 and TRBJ2-3; D ambiguous. The CDR3 runs to 12 residues. Looked up from germline, CDR1 is DFQATT and CDR2 is SNEGSKA (reference sequence). V dropped 3 bases and J dropped 2 bases, with 6 bases sitting between them.

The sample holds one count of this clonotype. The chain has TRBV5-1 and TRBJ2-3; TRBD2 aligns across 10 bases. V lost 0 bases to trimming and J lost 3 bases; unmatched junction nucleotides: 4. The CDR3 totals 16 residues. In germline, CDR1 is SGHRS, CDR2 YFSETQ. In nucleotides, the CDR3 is TGCGCCAGCAGCTTGGTCCTAGCGGGAGCTACAGATACGCAGTATTTT. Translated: CASSLVLAGATDTQYF.

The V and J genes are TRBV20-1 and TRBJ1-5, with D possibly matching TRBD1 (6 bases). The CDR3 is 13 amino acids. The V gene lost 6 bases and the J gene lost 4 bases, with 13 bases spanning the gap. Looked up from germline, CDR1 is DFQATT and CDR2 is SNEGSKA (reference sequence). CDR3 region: CSAINTGNQPQHF. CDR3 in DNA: TGCAGTGCCATAAATACAGGGAATCAGCCCCAGCATTTT.

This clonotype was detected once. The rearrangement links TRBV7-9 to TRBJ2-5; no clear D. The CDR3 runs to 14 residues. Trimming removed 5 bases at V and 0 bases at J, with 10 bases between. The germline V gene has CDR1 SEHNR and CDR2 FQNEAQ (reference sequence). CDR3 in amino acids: CASSDERYQETQYF. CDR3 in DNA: TGTGCCAGCAGCGACGAGAGGTACCAAGAGACCCAGTACTTC.

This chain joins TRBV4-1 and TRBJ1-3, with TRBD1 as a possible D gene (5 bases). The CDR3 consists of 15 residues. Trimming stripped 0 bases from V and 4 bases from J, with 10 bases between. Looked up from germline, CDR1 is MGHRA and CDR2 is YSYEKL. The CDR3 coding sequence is TGCGCCAGCAGCCAAGATATCGGGGCAGGAAACACCATATATTTT. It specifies CASSQDIGAGNTIYF.

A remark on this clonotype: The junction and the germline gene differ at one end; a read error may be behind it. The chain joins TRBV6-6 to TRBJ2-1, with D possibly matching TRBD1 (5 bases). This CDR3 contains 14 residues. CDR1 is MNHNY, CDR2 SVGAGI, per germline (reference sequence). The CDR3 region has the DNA TGTGCCAGCAGTTACCCCCAGGGCTCCAATGGGCAGTTCTTC. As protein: CASSYPQGSNGQFF.

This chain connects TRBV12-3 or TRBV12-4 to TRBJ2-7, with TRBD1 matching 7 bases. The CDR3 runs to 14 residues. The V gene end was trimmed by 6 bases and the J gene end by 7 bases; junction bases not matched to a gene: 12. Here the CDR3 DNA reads TGTGCCAGCAGACGGGACAGATCCTGGGGTGAGCAGTACTTC. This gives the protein CASRRDRSWGEQYF.

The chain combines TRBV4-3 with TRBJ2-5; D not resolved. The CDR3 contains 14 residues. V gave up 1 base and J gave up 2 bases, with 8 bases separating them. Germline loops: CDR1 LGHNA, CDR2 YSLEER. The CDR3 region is CASSQGLLQETQYF. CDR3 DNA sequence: TGCGCCAGCAGCCAAGGGCTACTACAAGAGACCCAGTACTTC.

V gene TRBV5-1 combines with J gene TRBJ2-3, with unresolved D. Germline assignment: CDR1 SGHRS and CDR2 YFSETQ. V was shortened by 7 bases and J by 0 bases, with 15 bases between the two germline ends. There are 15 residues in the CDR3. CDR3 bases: TGCGCCAGCGGTCCGCCTCTCGGAAGCACAGATACGCAGTATTTT. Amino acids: CASGPPLGSTDTQYF.

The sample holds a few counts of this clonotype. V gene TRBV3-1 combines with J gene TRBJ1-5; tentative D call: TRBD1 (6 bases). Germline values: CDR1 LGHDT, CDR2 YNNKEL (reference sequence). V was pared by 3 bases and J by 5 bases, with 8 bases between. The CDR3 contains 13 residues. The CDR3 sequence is CASSQGADQPQHF. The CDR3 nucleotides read TGTGCCAGCAGCCAGGGGGCTGATCAGCCCCAGCATTTT.

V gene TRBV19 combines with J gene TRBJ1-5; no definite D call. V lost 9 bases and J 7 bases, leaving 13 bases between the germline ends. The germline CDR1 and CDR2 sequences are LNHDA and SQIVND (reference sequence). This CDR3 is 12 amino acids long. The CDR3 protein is CASQEGNQPQHF. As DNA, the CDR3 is TGTGCCAGCCAAGAGGGTAACCAGCCCCAGCATTTT.

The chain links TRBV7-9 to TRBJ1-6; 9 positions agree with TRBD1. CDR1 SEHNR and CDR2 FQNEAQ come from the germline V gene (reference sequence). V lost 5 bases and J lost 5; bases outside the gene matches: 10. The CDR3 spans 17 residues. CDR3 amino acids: CASSPDRGILDNSPLHF. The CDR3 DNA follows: TGTGCCAGCAGCCCAGACAGGGGGATATTAGATAATTCACCCCTCCACTTT.

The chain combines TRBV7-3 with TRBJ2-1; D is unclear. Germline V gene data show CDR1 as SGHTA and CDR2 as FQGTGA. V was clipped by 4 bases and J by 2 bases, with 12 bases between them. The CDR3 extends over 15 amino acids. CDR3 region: CASSSLPGAYNEQFF. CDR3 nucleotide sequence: TGTGCCAGCAGCTCCCTACCGGGCGCCTACAATGAGCAGTTCTTC.

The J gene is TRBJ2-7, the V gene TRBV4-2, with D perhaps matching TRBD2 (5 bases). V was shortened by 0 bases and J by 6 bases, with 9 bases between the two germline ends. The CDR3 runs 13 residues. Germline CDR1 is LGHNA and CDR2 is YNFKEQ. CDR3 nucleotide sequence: TGTGCCAGCAGCCAAGAGGGTGGGAGCGAGCAGTACTTC. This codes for CASSQEGGSEQYF.

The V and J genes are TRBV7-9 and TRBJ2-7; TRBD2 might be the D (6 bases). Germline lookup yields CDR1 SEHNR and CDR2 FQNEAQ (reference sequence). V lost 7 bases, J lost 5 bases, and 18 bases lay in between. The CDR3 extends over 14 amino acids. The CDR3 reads CASTNGRGDDEQYF. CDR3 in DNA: TGTGCCAGCACCAACGGGAGAGGTGACGACGAGCAGTACTTC.

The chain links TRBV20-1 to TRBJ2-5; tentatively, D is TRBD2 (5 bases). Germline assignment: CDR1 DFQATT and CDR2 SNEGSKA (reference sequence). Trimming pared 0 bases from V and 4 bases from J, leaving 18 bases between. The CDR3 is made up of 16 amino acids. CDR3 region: CSAREKLGLGPETQYF. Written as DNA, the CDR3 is TGCAGTGCTAGAGAGAAACTAGGTTTAGGTCCAGAGACCCAGTACTTC.

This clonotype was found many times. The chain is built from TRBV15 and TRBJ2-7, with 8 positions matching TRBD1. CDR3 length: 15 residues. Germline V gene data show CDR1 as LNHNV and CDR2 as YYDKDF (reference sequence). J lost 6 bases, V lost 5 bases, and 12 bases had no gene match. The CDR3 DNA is TGTGCCACCAGCTCCCTCGAGGACAGGGTGAGCGAGCAGTACTTC. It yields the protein CATSSLEDRVSEQYF.

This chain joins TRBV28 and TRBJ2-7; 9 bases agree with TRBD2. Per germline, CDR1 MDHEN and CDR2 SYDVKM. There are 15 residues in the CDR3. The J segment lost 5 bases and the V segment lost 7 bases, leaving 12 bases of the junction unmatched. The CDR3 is CASNFLAGAGNEQYF. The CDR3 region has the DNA TGTGCCAGCAACTTCTTAGCGGGAGCGGGTAACGAGCAGTACTTC.

CDR3 DNA: TGTGCCAGCAGCTTATTTTATCGGAGGTCTAGCGGGAGGCTTGACAATGAGCAGTTCTTC. Amino acid sequence: CASSLFYRRSSGRLDNEQFF. The chain is built from TRBV11-2 and TRBJ2-1; 11 positions agree with TRBD2. Germline values: CDR1 SGHAT, CDR2 FQNNGV. With V trimmed by 2 bases and J by 5 bases, 17 bases remained unmatched. This CDR3 has 20 amino acids.

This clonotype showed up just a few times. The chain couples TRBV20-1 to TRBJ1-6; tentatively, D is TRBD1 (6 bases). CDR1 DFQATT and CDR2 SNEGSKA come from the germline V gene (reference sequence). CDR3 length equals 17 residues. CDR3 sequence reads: CSTTPRTVWSYNSPLHF. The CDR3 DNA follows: TGCAGCACCACACCTAGGACAGTATGGTCCTATAATTCACCCCTCCACTTT.